This TCR beta chain was documented in a study of neurological immune-mediated disorders. The unsorted libraries had their origin in 2 million PBMCs stored at -80 C. Points from the study as a whole: Grouping of repertoires by phylogeny put those of 18 of 34 multiple sclerosis patients into a single related-CDR3 cluster, a possible signature.

This clonotype has a count of ten or more. Its antigen remains unidentified. The CDR3 extends over 12 amino acids. V shed 6 bases and J shed 3 bases, with 12 bases lying between them. Germline CDR1 reads DFQATT; CDR2 reads SNEGSKA (reference sequence). The cDNA was produced through 5'RACE with 10-nucleotide random UMIs. Sequencing of 15-18 subjects in each run yielded over 190 million TCR-beta sequences. TCRdb independently ran MiXCR on the 5' RACE reads; one entry per CDR3 protein. The data contain about 46,000 distinct CDR3 sequences, around 1.9% of them singletons. This chain connects TRBV20-1 to TRBJ2-7; D not resolved. This receptor was identified in a woman in her 40s with multiple sclerosis. What was sequenced was PBMCs. The CDR3: CSARWTSYEQYF. CDR3 nucleotides: TGCAGTGCGCGCTGGACCAGCTACGAGCAGTACTTC.